What follows describes a single T cell receptor beta chain. What this receptor recognizes is not known. No much larger clonotype is one base removed from it; base qualities were not supplied. The CDR3 runs 14 amino acids, cysteine and phenylalanine included. The DNA shown is the 42-base CDR3, in frame from base 1. V loses 2 bases of germline sequence and J loses 2 bases, and the interval between the two ends is 7 bases. According to the germline V gene (reference sequence), CDR1 reads MNHEY and CDR2 reads SMNVEV. This sample was taken from a study of cytomegalovirus exposure and HLA in healthy donors listed by TCRdb under 2017. Notes on the research overall: According to a later analysis, one platform produced both the 120 validation repertoires and the approximately 660 repertoires of the first cohort. The study aimed to test whether signatures of past pathogen exposure could be identified by cataloging public T cell receptors. A separate validation cohort of approximately 120 different subjects was used in addition to the 666-subject first cohort. To predict cytomegalovirus infection status, the study combined high-throughput TCR immunosequencing, statistical association of individual TCRs with disease status, and machine learning. The study at large found these results: Across donors, most TCR sequences were observed very rarely, whereas some public TCRs were present in many individuals. In vitro tests confirmed that three of the cytomegalovirus-associated TCR beta chains recognize cytomegalovirus antigens. The authors suggested that the approach could potentially be generalized to other disease states and immunological phenotypes. In the study, around 160 TCR beta chains were listed as associated with cytomegalovirus. Of the cluster scores, 94% were above 0 in a later analysis, which found that TCRs clustered in the first cohort also tended to co-occur in the 120 validation repertoires. All 110 or so repertoires were used to score co-occurrence in the validation cohort in a later analysis, because that analysis had no HLA typing for the cohort. Cytomegalovirus status was reported to be diagnosed by the classifier with high specificity and sensitivity in both the original and validation cohorts.

The library was made by the immunoSEQ multiplex PCR assay. For the original study's pipeline: To diagnose cytomegalovirus status from the catalog of TCR beta chain sequences, a statistical classification framework was built. Here the immuneACCESS table is served through TCRdb, limited to in-frame sequences with V and J called. Missing clones are a known gap in these copies; in checked studies unresolved V genes cover under half, and the rest lacks a known reason. D and trimming were read from the DNA, whereas the V and J calls and clone size are those reported in that table. Across this sample there are about 220,000 clones, with around nine tenths seen only once. The ten largest clones capture roughly 2.8% of the sample. Donors formed part of the validation cohort, which comprised some 120 subjects and was distinct from the first cohort of 550 to 850 subjects.

The sample consisted of PBMCs. This receptor was identified in a woman aged 18 to 35 in good health and CMV-seronegative. The sequence links TRBV27 to TRBJ2-1; TRBD2 could be the D gene, as 6 bases match. The CDR3 amino acid sequence is: CASSLGGAYNEQFF. The nucleotide sequence is TGTGCCAGCAGTTTAGGCGGGGCCTACAATGAGCAGTTCTTC.